Below, 26 T cell receptor beta chains from the same sample are listed, as sequenced in a study of siplizumab effects on memory and regulatory T cells. Using immunoSEQ multiplex PCR, the repertoire was profiled, and TCRdb retains in-frame clones only, with some absent. The sample shows about 100,000 clones, approximately 91% of them seen only once. The material sequenced was CD4+ T cells sorted from blood. The receptors come from a human donor in good health. Some clones in this sample may be carry-over from other donors' samples.

This rearrangement joins TRBV5-5 to TRBJ2-7, with unresolved D. Trimming removed 1 base at V and 5 bases at J, with 13 bases between. The CDR3 spans 14 residues. CDR1 is SGHKS, CDR2 YYEKEE, per germline (reference sequence). CDR3 nucleotide sequence: TGTGCCAGCAGCTTGCTCGGCGGATCGCACGAGCAGTACTTC. Encoded protein: CASSLLGGSHEQYF.

This rearrangement joins TRBV28 to TRBJ2-3; D gene ambiguous. Germline V CDR1 and CDR2: MDHEN, SYDVKM. V shed 4 bases and J shed 0 bases, with 8 bases lying between them. The CDR3 sequence is 14 residues long. CDR3 loop: CASSSPYSTDTQYF. The CDR3 DNA follows: TGTGCCAGCAGTTCTCCATACAGCACAGATACGCAGTATTTT.

The rearrangement joins TRBV6-1 to TRBJ2-5; D is undetermined. The CDR3 has 13 amino acids. The V end was cut by 7 bases, the J end by 2 bases, with 11 bases between. From germline, CDR1 is MNHNS and CDR2 SASEGT. CDR3 region: CASIRTLQETQYF. In DNA, the CDR3 is TGTGCCAGCATCAGGACCCTTCAAGAGACCCAGTACTTC.

The chain carries TRBV28 and TRBJ1-1; D unclear. The CDR3 runs 14 residues. The V end was cut by 6 bases, the J end by 6 bases, with 17 bases between. Germline-derived CDR1 and CDR2 are MDHEN and SYDVKM. For the CDR3, the DNA is TGTGCCAGCAGACGCCTCCACAGCCCTCCTGAAGCTTTCTTT. It yields the protein CASRRLHSPPEAFF.

V is TRBV6-1 and J is TRBJ2-7; TRBD1 matches at 10 bases. With V trimmed by 6 bases and J by 6 bases, 8 bases remained unmatched. Per germline, CDR1 MNHNS and CDR2 SASEGT. This CDR3 contains 14 residues. CDR3 nucleotide sequence: TGTGCCAGCAGGAGGGACAGGGGTCTCGGCGAGCAGTACTTC. The encoded protein is CASRRDRGLGEQYF.

This clone was recorded only once. The genes are TRBV5-1 and TRBJ2-3, with D perhaps matching TRBD2 (5 bases). Germline V lookup: CDR1 SGHRS, CDR2 YFSETQ. V lost 4 bases, J lost 2 bases, and 11 bases lay in between. The CDR3 consists of 14 residues. CDR3 in DNA: TGCGCCAGCAGCCTGGACTGGGCCACAGATACGCAGTATTTT. This sequence encodes CASSLDWATDTQYF. Full variable domain (outside the CDR3, taken from reference TRBV5-1 and TRBJ2-3): KAGVTQTPRYLIKTRGQQVTLSCSPISGHRSVSWYQQTPGQGLQFLFEYFSETQRNKGNFPGRFSGRQFSNSRSEMNVSTLELGDSALYLCASSLDWATDTQYFGPGTRLTVL.

The chain is built from TRBV9 and TRBJ1-5, with D uncertain. This CDR3 has 14 amino acids. Germline CDR1 SGDLS, CDR2 YYNGEE. V lost 0 bases and J 4 bases, leaving 8 bases between the germline ends. CDR3 protein: CASSVEPGNQPQHF. DNA for the CDR3: TGTGCCAGCAGCGTAGAACCCGGAAATCAGCCCCAGCATTTT.

The chain carries TRBV29-1 and TRBJ2-1, with D tentatively TRBD1 (6 bases). This CDR3 spans 12 amino acids. Germline V gene sequence: CDR1 SQVTM, CDR2 ANQGSEA. V dropped 7 bases and J dropped 1 base, with 8 bases sitting between them. CDR3 DNA sequence: TGCAGCGGGACAGTTTCCTACAATGAGCAGTTCTTC. Its translation: CSGTVSYNEQFF.

This rearrangement joins TRBV21-1 to TRBJ2-7. TRBV21-1 is shown as a pseudogene. The CDR3 has 14 amino acids. CDR3 amino acids: CASSKKGGRYEQYF. DNA of the CDR3: TGTGCCAGCAGCAAAAAGGGCGGTCGCTACGAGCAGTACTTC.

The chain carries TRBV5-1 and TRBJ1-1; 7 nucleotides line up with TRBD1. J lost 1 base, V lost 4 bases, and 4 bases had no gene match. CDR3 length equals 14 residues. Per germline, CDR1 SGHRS and CDR2 YFSETQ. The CDR3 sequence is CASSAWTGNTEAFF. CDR3 bases: TGCGCCAGCAGCGCCTGGACAGGGAACACTGAAGCTTTCTTT.

The V call is TRBV30, the J call TRBJ1-2; 9 positions match TRBD1. CDR1 and CDR2 from the germline V gene are GTSNPN and SVGIG (reference sequence). V lost 7 bases, J lost 6 bases, and 15 bases stayed unmatched. CDR3 length: 15 residues. The CDR3 DNA follows: TGTGCCTCAAGACGGGGGGACAGGGAGTCCGATGGCTACACCTTC. This encodes CASRRGDRESDGYTF. The variable domain in full, completed from reference TRBV30 and TRBJ1-2, reads SQTIHQWPATLVQPVGSPLSLECTVEGTSNPNLYWYRQAAGRGLQLLFYSVGIGQISSEVPQNLSASRPQDRQFILSSKKLLLSDSGFYLCASRRGDRESDGYTFGSGTRLTVV.

The V call is TRBV19, the J call TRBJ2-7, with D perhaps matching TRBD1 (5 bases). V dropped 5 bases and J dropped 0 bases, with 14 bases sitting between them. In germline, CDR1 is LNHDA, CDR2 SQIVND (reference sequence). CDR3 size: 15 residues. CDR3 loop: CASSSTVPSSYEQYF. In nucleotides, the CDR3 is TGTGCCAGTAGTTCGACAGTCCCTTCCTCCTACGAGCAGTACTTC.

The rearrangement links TRBV2 to TRBJ2-5, with unresolved D. The CDR3 contains 11 residues. CDR1 SNHLY and CDR2 FYNNEI come from the germline V gene. The V end lost 4 bases, the J end lost 3 bases, and 3 bases lay between the germline ends. CDR3 residues: CASSGKETQYF. Here the CDR3 DNA reads TGTGCCAGCAGTGGCAAAGAGACCCAGTACTTC.

This chain connects TRBV2 to TRBJ2-7, with D possibly TRBD1 on 6 matching bases. V gave up 5 bases and J gave up 0 bases, with 8 bases separating them. Germline assignment: CDR1 SNHLY and CDR2 FYNNEI. The CDR3 is made up of 13 amino acids. The CDR3 nucleotides are TGTGCCAGCAGTAACAGGGACTCCTACGAGCAGTACTTC. Its translation: CASSNRDSYEQYF.

V usage is TRBV5-1 and J usage is TRBJ2-5; a possible D gene is TRBD1 (6 bases). Per germline, CDR1 SGHRS and CDR2 YFSETQ. The V and J ends lost 0 bases and 2 bases respectively, with 11 bases between them. The CDR3 extends over 15 amino acids. Here the CDR3 reads CASSLGPRGQETQYF. In DNA, the CDR3 is TGCGCCAGCAGCTTGGGACCCAGGGGACAAGAGACCCAGTACTTC.

The chain employs TRBV7-9 and TRBJ2-3, with no clear D. From germline, CDR1 is SEHNR and CDR2 FQNEAQ (reference sequence). V was shortened by 2 bases and J by 5 bases, with 11 bases between the two germline ends. This CDR3 contains 14 residues. This CDR3 reads CASSLSSSGDTQYF. DNA for the CDR3: TGTGCCAGCAGCTTAAGCAGTTCTGGAGATACGCAGTATTTT.

V gene TRBV7-8 combines with J gene TRBJ2-7; no firm D call. Germline-derived CDR1 and CDR2 are SGHVS and FQNEAQ. The CDR3 loop spans 15 amino acids. The ends were cut back, 0 bases at V and 1 base at J, with 10 bases in the middle. CDR3 coding DNA: TGTGCCAGCAGCTTAGCGCGAGTCAAGTCCTACGAGCAGTACTTC. Residues: CASSLARVKSYEQYF.

The rearrangement joins TRBV5-5 to TRBJ2-7; D may be TRBD1 (6 bases). CDR1 and CDR2 from the germline V gene are SGHKS and YYEKEE (reference sequence). The CDR3 is 16 amino acids. V shed 3 bases and J shed 3 bases, with 19 bases lying between them. The CDR3 reads CASSSDASQGIYEQYF. CDR3 coding DNA: TGTGCCAGCAGCTCGGACGCCAGCCAGGGGATCTACGAGCAGTACTTC.

In DNA, the CDR3 is TGTGCCAGCAGTTACCTGACAAGCACCGAGCAGTACTTC. Its protein is CASSYLTSTEQYF. The J gene is TRBJ2-7, the V gene TRBV6-6; D not certain. The CDR3 is made up of 13 amino acids. The V gene lost 2 bases and the J gene lost 6 bases, with 11 bases spanning the gap. Germline V gene sequence: CDR1 MNHNY, CDR2 SVGAGI (reference sequence).

The chain links TRBV6-1 to TRBJ2-1; 9 nucleotides line up with TRBD2. CDR3 length: 18 residues. The germline V gene encodes CDR1 MNHNS and CDR2 SASEGT. The junction had 8 bases not matched to a gene; V was cut back by 2 bases and J by 0 bases. CDR3 DNA sequence: TGTGCCAGCAGTGAACCTATAGCGGGAGAGGGCTCCTACAATGAGCAGTTCTTC. Amino acid sequence: CASSEPIAGEGSYNEQFF.

This clone was observed once. The gene calls are TRBV4-1 and TRBJ2-3; the match to TRBD2 covers 11 bases. There are 16 residues in the CDR3. CDR1 and CDR2 (germline): MGHRA, YSYEKL. V lost 1 base and J lost 2; bases outside the gene matches: 2. CDR3 DNA: TGCGCCAGCAGCCAAGGACTAGCGGGACCCACAGATACGCAGTATTTT. Residues: CASSQGLAGPTDTQYF.

The chain couples TRBV7-2 to TRBJ1-1; the match to TRBD1 covers 8 bases. With V trimmed by 4 bases and J by 10 bases, 11 bases remained unmatched. CDR3 length: 14 amino acids. Germline CDR1 and CDR2: SGHTA and FQGNSA. The CDR3 here is CASSSGQALFRAFF. The DNA for the CDR3 is TGTGCCAGCAGCTCGGGACAGGCTTTGTTTCGAGCTTTCTTT.

J is TRBJ2-1 and V is TRBV5-1; D is perhaps TRBD1 or TRBD2 (6 bases each). Trimming cost V 4 bases and J 1 base, with 15 bases left between them. CDR1 is SGHRS and CDR2 is YFSETQ in the germline V gene. This CDR3 comprises 16 residues. This CDR3 reads CASSLPGAKSYNEQFF. The CDR3 region has the DNA TGCGCCAGCAGCCTTCCGGGGGCTAAGTCCTACAATGAGCAGTTCTTC.

The V and J genes are TRBV28 and TRBJ2-5; no clear D gene. This CDR3 has 13 amino acids. Germline loops: CDR1 MDHEN, CDR2 SYDVKM. Trimming took off 8 bases at V and 3 bases at J, with 13 bases between the two ends. The CDR3 DNA reads as TGTGCCAGCGGCGAGCAGGCAAAAGAGACCCAGTACTTC. It specifies CASGEQAKETQYF.

This clone was counted between two and nine times. V and J are TRBV6-6 and TRBJ2-3; 7 bases agree with TRBD1. J gave up 1 base and V 7 bases, and 5 bases lay outside the gene matches. The germline V gene encodes CDR1 MNHNY and CDR2 SVGAGI (reference sequence). The CDR3 is made up of 14 amino acids. CDR3 coding DNA: TGTGCCAGCAACATCGGACAGGGCACAGATACGCAGTATTTT. Its protein is CASNIGQGTDTQYF.

This clone was detected once. The chain combines TRBV14 with TRBJ2-5; either TRBD1 or TRBD2 may fit D (5 bases each). Germline CDR1 is SGHDN and CDR2 is FVKESK. This CDR3 comprises 17 residues. Trimming removed 3 bases from V and 5 bases from J, with 22 bases in between. CDR3 sequence: CASSQRGLGPTRETQYF. CDR3 DNA: TGTGCCAGCAGCCAGAGGGGTTTAGGGCCAACGCGGGAGACCCAGTACTTC.